The 29 T cell receptor beta chains given below trace back to one sample, sequenced in a study of Ad26.COV2.S vaccination and SARS-CoV-2 variants. Treatment meaning: 15 to 20 received Ad26.COV2.S at low or high dose, single or two shots; about five received placebo; per-sample allocation not given. Sample collection was performed on day 63 after the first vaccine or placebo injection. Here immunoSEQ multiplex PCR was the method, and the copy in TCRdb shows in-frame clones only, minus some. The sample has 400,000 to 450,000 clones, 80% to 95% seen once; the top ten hold about 12%. This material consisted of peripheral blood, taken in a trial of Ad26.COV2.S vaccine versus placebo. The origin of the receptors is a person aged 18 to 65 who received the Ad26.COV2.S COVID-19 vaccine or a placebo.

The rearrangement links TRBV7-2 to TRBJ2-7, with a possible D match to TRBD1 (7 bases). This CDR3 region has 14 residues. V lost 8 bases and J 0 bases, leaving 14 bases between the germline ends. Germline assignment: CDR1 SGHTA and CDR2 FQGNSA. The CDR3 is CASGGTAFSYEQYF. The CDR3 DNA sequence: TGTGCCAGCGGGGGGACAGCCTTCTCCTACGAGCAGTACTTC.

For the CDR3, the DNA is TGTGCCAGCAGTCCACAGGGGACAGGGCGGGCAGATACGCAGTATTTT. Protein sequence: CASSPQGTGRADTQYF. The chain couples TRBV27 to TRBJ2-3; 9 bases align to TRBD1. V lost 5 bases, J lost 4 bases, and 10 bases stayed unmatched. Germline V gene lookup returns CDR1 MNHEY and CDR2 SMNVEV (reference sequence). The CDR3 is 16 amino acids.

The chain recombines TRBV4-1 with TRBJ2-3; 8 bases agree with TRBD2. The germline V gene has CDR1 MGHRA and CDR2 YSYEKL. The CDR3 runs to 17 residues. Trimming at V came to 1 base and at J to 0 bases, leaving 6 bases not matched to a gene. The CDR3 sequence is CASSQVVAGPSTDTQYF. Written as DNA, the CDR3 is TGCGCCAGCAGCCAAGTAGTAGCGGGACCTAGCACAGATACGCAGTATTTT.

The chain uses TRBV29-1 and TRBJ1-2, with D possibly TRBD1 on 5 matching bases. The V gene lost 8 bases and the J gene lost 8 bases, with 18 bases spanning the gap. CDR1 SQVTM and CDR2 ANQGSEA come from the germline V gene. This CDR3 spans 12 amino acids. The chain's CDR3 is CSIDTGTGGYTF. The CDR3 region has the DNA TGCAGCATAGATACCGGGACGGGCGGCTACACCTTC.

V usage is TRBV2 and J usage is TRBJ2-7, with TRBD2 as a possible D gene (6 bases). In germline, CDR1 is SNHLY, CDR2 FYNNEI. The CDR3 is made up of 18 amino acids. The V gene lost 1 base and the J gene lost 2 bases, with 21 bases spanning the gap. In DNA form, the CDR3 reads TGTGCCAGCAGTGAAGACGGCGGGGCGCTAATTATGACCTACGAGCAGTACTTC. Translating it yields CASSEDGGALIMTYEQYF.

V is TRBV7-9 and J is TRBJ2-7, with D tentatively TRBD1 (6 bases). The CDR3 length is 16 residues. V lost 5 bases and J lost 0, with 17 bases in between. CDR1 and CDR2 (germline): SEHNR, FQNEAQ (reference sequence). The CDR3 DNA is TGTGCCAGCAGCCGACAAAAGGGGGTTATCTCCTACGAGCAGTACTTC. It codes for CASSRQKGVISYEQYF. Supplemented by reference TRBV7-9 and TRBJ2-7, the full variable domain reads DTGVSQNPRHKITKRGQNVTFRCDPISEHNRLYWYRQTLGQGPEFLTYFQNEAQLEKSRLLSDRFSAERPKGSFSTLEIQRTEQGDSAMYLCASSRQKGVISYEQYFGPGTRLTVT.

The rearrangement links TRBV7-9 to TRBJ2-7; D possibly corresponds to TRBD1 (6 bases). The germline V gene has CDR1 SEHNR and CDR2 FQNEAQ (reference sequence). The CDR3 length is 13 residues. Trimming shortened V by 10 bases and J by 0 bases, and 13 bases separated the two germline ends. CDR3: CATTGQTSYEQYF. CDR3 DNA: TGTGCCACCACAGGACAGACCTCCTACGAGCAGTACTTC.

This clone was recorded only once. V usage is TRBV5-6 and J usage is TRBJ2-3; 11 nucleotides align to TRBD1. V shed 4 bases and J 6 bases; nucleotides not matched to a gene: 10. This CDR3 region has 16 residues. From germline, CDR1 is SGHDT and CDR2 YYEEEE. In DNA form, the CDR3 reads TGTGCCAGCAGCCGAGGACAGGGGGCTTCGTGGGATACGCAGTATTTT. Residues: CASSRGQGASWDTQYF.

The V gene is TRBV11-2, the J gene TRBJ2-3; TRBD2 matches 7 bases. Trimming removed 2 bases from V and 1 base from J; junction bases left unmatched: 9. Germline CDR1 and CDR2: SGHAT and FQNNGV. This CDR3 is built from 17 residues. In nucleotides, the CDR3 is TGTGCCAGCAGCTTACGGGTCGGGAGGTTAGGCACAGATACGCAGTATTTT. Translated: CASSLRVGRLGTDTQYF.

This rearrangement joins TRBV18 to TRBJ1-1; tentative D call: TRBD1 (5 bases). The germline V and J ends were trimmed by 3 bases and 2 bases, with 16 bases remaining between them. The CDR3 is made up of 16 amino acids. Germline V gene data show CDR1 as KGHSH and CDR2 as LQKENI. The DNA of the CDR3 is TGTGCCAGCTCACCGCTAAAAACCCAGGGAAACACTGAAGCTTTCTTT. Encoded protein: CASSPLKTQGNTEAFF.

The DNA for the CDR3 is TGCGCCAGCAGCTTGGTACACGGTGACGAGACCCAGTACTTC. Amino acids: CASSLVHGDETQYF. The V and J genes are TRBV5-1 and TRBJ2-5; D is ambiguous. CDR3 size: 14 residues. Per the germline V gene, CDR1 is SGHRS and CDR2 is YFSETQ. Trimming removed 0 bases from V and 5 bases from J, with 11 bases in between.

V and J are TRBV5-1 and TRBJ1-1; a possible D gene is TRBD1 (6 bases). V lost 0 bases, J lost 0 bases, and 9 bases lay in between. This CDR3 contains 15 residues. The germline CDR1 and CDR2 sequences are SGHRS and YFSETQ. CDR3 DNA sequence: TGCGCCAGCAGCTTGGGGACAGCAATGAACACTGAAGCTTTCTTT. Translated: CASSLGTAMNTEAFF.

V is TRBV5-4 and J is TRBJ2-7, with D possibly TRBD2 on 7 matching bases. The CDR3 sequence is 17 residues long. Germline V gene data show CDR1 as SGHNT and CDR2 as YYREEE (reference sequence). Trimming left V 0 bases short and J 0 bases short, with 16 bases between. This CDR3 is CASSLEGGTGSSYEQYF. CDR3 nucleotide sequence: TGTGCCAGCAGCTTGGAGGGGGGGACGGGGAGCTCCTACGAGCAGTACTTC.

The chain joins TRBV29-1 to TRBJ2-1; D remains unclear. Germline V gene lookup returns CDR1 SQVTM and CDR2 ANQGSEA. The CDR3 has 10 amino acids. V gave up 6 bases and J gave up 13 bases, with 13 bases separating them. The CDR3 DNA reads as TGCAGCGTGGTTAAGGGTACTCAGTTCTTC. Translated, it gives CSVVKGTQFF.

This chain joins TRBV13 and TRBJ2-1, with TRBD2 matching 11 bases. V shed 0 bases and J 4 bases; nucleotides not matched to a gene: 11. Germline CDR1 and CDR2: PRHDT and FYEKMQ (reference sequence). This CDR3 spans 19 amino acids. CDR3 nucleotide sequence: TGTGCCAGCAGCTTAGGAGTAAGTAGCGGGAGGGCCGAATACAATGAGCAGTTCTTC. Encoded protein: CASSLGVSSGRAEYNEQFF.

This clone was seen only a few times. This chain connects TRBV2 to TRBJ1-6; D unclear. Trimming pared 5 bases from V and 4 bases from J, leaving 9 bases between. Germline CDR1 and CDR2: SNHLY and FYNNEI. This CDR3 region has 14 residues. CDR3 region: CASSRDPYNSPLHF. The CDR3 DNA follows: TGTGCCAGCAGTCGAGATCCATATAATTCACCCCTCCACTTT.

The V and J genes are TRBV28 and TRBJ1-5, with TRBD1 matching over 10 bases. The junction had 12 bases not matched to a gene; V was cut back by 4 bases and J by 6 bases. Germline CDR1 MDHEN, CDR2 SYDVKM. The CDR3 extends over 17 amino acids. The CDR3 DNA reads as TGTGCCAGCAGTTCCCTCCCGGGACAGGGGTCAGTTCAGCCCCAGCATTTT. It is translated as CASSSLPGQGSVQPQHF. The whole variable domain, filled in from reference TRBV28 and TRBJ1-5, reads DVKVTQSSRYLVKRTGEKVFLECVQDMDHENMFWYRQDPGLGLRLIYFSYDVKMKEKGDIPEGYSVSREKKERFSLILESASTNQTSMYLCASSSLPGQGSVQPQHFGDGTRLSIL.

The chain recombines TRBV27 with TRBJ2-2; D tentatively fits TRBD1 or TRBD2 (5 bases each). Deletions cut 2 bases from V and 6 bases from J, with 10 bases between. Looked up from germline, CDR1 is MNHEY and CDR2 is SMNVEV (reference sequence). CDR3 length equals 14 residues. Written as DNA, the CDR3 is TGTGCCAGCAGTTTAGGGGACCGCCCCGGGGAGCTGTTTTTT. Translation gives CASSLGDRPGELFF.

The V and J genes are TRBV4-3 and TRBJ2-7, with TRBD2 matching over 8 bases. V trimming: 0 bases; J trimming: 3 bases; junction bases outside the gene matches: 16. CDR3 size: 19 residues. Germline V lookup: CDR1 LGHNA, CDR2 YSLEER. The CDR3 region is CASSQDFVPPAGALYEQYF. The CDR3 nucleotides are TGCGCCAGCAGCCAAGATTTCGTTCCGCCAGCGGGAGCACTCTACGAGCAGTACTTC.

The rearrangement links TRBV5-4 to TRBJ2-7, with 11 bases aligning to TRBD1. Germline V lookup: CDR1 SGHNT, CDR2 YYREEE (reference sequence). Germline trimming cut 4 bases from V and 3 bases from J; bases unmatched to any gene: 6. This CDR3 comprises 15 residues. In DNA, the CDR3 is TGTGCCAGCAGCCCGGACAGGGGGCCGTACTACGAGCAGTACTTC. This gives the protein CASSPDRGPYYEQYF. The full variable domain, in which reference TRBV5-4 and TRBJ2-7 provide the parts outside the CDR3, is ETGVTQSPTHLIKTRGQQVTLRCSSQSGHNTVSWYQQALGQGPQFIFQYYREEENGRGNFPPRFSGLQFPNYSSELNVNALELDDSALYLCASSPDRGPYYEQYFGPGTRLTVT.

The J gene is TRBJ2-3, the V gene TRBV5-1, with 9 bases matching TRBD2. There are 15 residues in the CDR3. With 4 bases clipped from V and 4 bases from J, the junction kept 7 bases outside the gene matches. Germline CDR1 SGHRS, CDR2 YFSETQ. CDR3 region: CASSPSSGAPDTQYF. CDR3 nucleotide sequence: TGCGCCAGCAGCCCTTCTAGCGGGGCCCCAGATACGCAGTATTTT.

As to this clone: This sequence may be a read error, since a much larger clone differs from it by one base. The same CDR3 is also encoded by other DNA sequences in this sample. The rearrangement links TRBV5-1 to TRBJ2-7, with 9 bases lining up with TRBD2. In germline, CDR1 is SGHRS, CDR2 YFSETQ. V shed 2 bases and J 0 bases; nucleotides not matched to a gene: 0. The CDR3 covers 14 residues. The CDR3 region has the DNA TGCGCCAGCAGCTTTAGCGGGAGCTCCTACGAGCAGTACTTC. Protein: CASSFSGSSYEQYF.

The J gene is TRBJ2-7, the V gene TRBV7-2; the match to TRBD2 covers 9 bases. With 2 bases clipped from V and 4 bases from J, the junction kept 3 bases outside the gene matches. This CDR3 comprises 14 residues. Looked up from germline, CDR1 is SGHTA and CDR2 is FQGNSA. The CDR3 protein is CASSLLAGPYEQYF. The CDR3 bases are TGTGCCAGCAGCTTACTAGCGGGACCTTACGAGCAGTACTTC.

The J gene is TRBJ2-7, the V gene TRBV29-1, with D perhaps matching TRBD1 (5 bases). In germline, CDR1 is SQVTM, CDR2 ANQGSEA. The CDR3 is 12 amino acids. Deletions cut 4 bases from V and 0 bases from J, with 7 bases between. The CDR3 DNA follows: TGCAGCGTTGGGACAAACTCCTACGAGCAGTACTTC. This encodes CSVGTNSYEQYF.

The chain joins TRBV3-1 (or the pseudogene TRBV3-2) to TRBJ2-4, with 7 bases fitting TRBD1. The V gene's germline CDR1 is LGHDT and CDR2 YNNKEL (reference sequence). CDR3 length: 17 residues. V dropped 3 bases and J dropped 0; count of bases not matched to a gene: 8. CDR3 protein: CASSHQGQKLAKNIQYF. CDR3 DNA sequence: TGTGCCAGCAGCCACCAGGGACAGAAACTAGCCAAAAACATTCAGTACTTC.

The V and J genes are TRBV9 and TRBJ2-5, with TRBD2 matching 13 bases. V was clipped by 4 bases and J by 2 bases; unmatched bases: 5. Germline assignment: CDR1 SGDLS and CDR2 YYNGEE. CDR3 length: 16 amino acids. CDR3 bases: TGTGCCAGCAGCCTCGGACTAGCGGGAGTGCAAGAGACCCAGTACTTC. Amino acid sequence: CASSLGLAGVQETQYF.

The rearrangement joins TRBV19 to TRBJ1-5; D may be TRBD1 (5 bases). Per the germline V gene, CDR1 is LNHDA and CDR2 is SQIVND (reference sequence). V was trimmed by 0 bases and J by 7 bases, leaving 10 bases between them. The CDR3 contains 14 residues. In DNA, the CDR3 is TGTGCCAGTAGTATAGATTGGGGACGACAGCCCCAGCATTTT. This translates into CASSIDWGRQPQHF.

The chain is built from TRBV7-6 and TRBJ2-1; TRBD1 matches at 7 bases. Germline V gene lookup returns CDR1 SGHVS and CDR2 FNYEAQ. The CDR3 is made up of 15 amino acids. V was pared by 5 bases and J by 2 bases, with 6 bases of the junction left unmatched. CDR3 sequence reads: CASSARQGTYNEQFF. The CDR3 DNA reads as TGTGCCAGCAGCGCGCGACAGGGAACCTACAATGAGCAGTTCTTC.

This chain connects TRBV9 to TRBJ2-7; 10 nucleotides agree with TRBD2. J gave up 2 bases and V 4 bases, and 6 bases lay outside the gene matches. The length of the CDR3 is 15 residues. CDR1 is SGDLS and CDR2 is YYNGEE in the germline V gene. The CDR3 loop reads CASSPRLAGPYEQYF. CDR3 nucleotide sequence: TGTGCCAGCAGCCCACGACTAGCGGGCCCCTACGAGCAGTACTTC.